Included here is one T cell receptor (beta chain) sequence, with context. The antigen remains unidentified. Generated by immunoSEQ multiplex PCR, the TCRdb table keeps only in-frame clones and is missing some. Of fewer than 120,000 clones listed, about 94% were seen once; the top ten hold about 3.1%. This entry comes from a study of T cell responses to AZD1222 COVID-19 vaccine. Study-wide results and caveats: Targets within unmutated variant regions were reportedly found for nearly half of spike-specific TCRs. Dominant at 160-218 and 743-854, vaccine-associated CD4 TCRs also spanned spike. Donors were chiefly white British, with a greater number of females, and clonal diversity was perhaps underestimated.

Trimming pared 4 bases from V and 3 bases from J, leaving 13 bases between. The CDR3 contains 14 residues. Germline V gene sequence: CDR1 ENHRY, CDR2 SYGVKD. V gene TRBV10-3 combines with J gene TRBJ2-7; either TRBD1 or TRBD2 may supply D (5 bases each). The material was peripheral blood, obtained 28 days after the second AZD1222 dose. The TCR comes from an adult who received the AZD1222 COVID-19 vaccine. The CDR3: CAISGNGAGYEQYF. DNA for the CDR3: TGTGCCATCAGTGGGAACGGGGCGGGCTACGAGCAGTACTTC.